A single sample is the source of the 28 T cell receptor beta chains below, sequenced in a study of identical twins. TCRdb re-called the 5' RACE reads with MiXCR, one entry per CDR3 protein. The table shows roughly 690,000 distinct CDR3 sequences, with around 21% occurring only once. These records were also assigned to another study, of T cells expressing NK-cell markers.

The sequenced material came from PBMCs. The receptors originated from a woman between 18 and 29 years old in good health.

The CDR3 sequence is CSARDPGGGQGFTYEQYF. DNA for the CDR3: TGCAGTGCTAGAGATCCTGGAGGGGGACAGGGATTCACCTACGAGCAGTACTTC. The V gene is TRBV20-1, the J gene TRBJ2-7; 9 bases are a match to TRBD1. CDR1 DFQATT and CDR2 SNEGSKA come from the germline V gene (reference sequence). The CDR3 has 18 residues. V dropped 0 bases and J dropped 2; count of bases not matched to a gene: 14.

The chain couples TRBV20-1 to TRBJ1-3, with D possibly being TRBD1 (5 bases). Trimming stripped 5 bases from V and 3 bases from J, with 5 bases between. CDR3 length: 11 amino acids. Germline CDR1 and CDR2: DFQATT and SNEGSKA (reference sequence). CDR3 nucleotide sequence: TGCAGTGCTGGGGGTGGAAACACCATATATTTT. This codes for CSAGGGNTIYF.

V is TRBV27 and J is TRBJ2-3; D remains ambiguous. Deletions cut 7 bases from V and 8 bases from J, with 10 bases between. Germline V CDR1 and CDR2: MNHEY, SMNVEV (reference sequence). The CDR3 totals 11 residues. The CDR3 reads CASTGLTTQYF. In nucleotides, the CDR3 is TGTGCCAGCACGGGCCTTACTACGCAGTATTTT.

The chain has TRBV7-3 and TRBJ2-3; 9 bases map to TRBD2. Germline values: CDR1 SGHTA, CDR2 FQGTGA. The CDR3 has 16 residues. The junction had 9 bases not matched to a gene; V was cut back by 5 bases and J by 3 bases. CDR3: CASSTSGGGATDTQYF. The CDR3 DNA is TGTGCCAGCAGCACATCTGGCGGGGGGGCAACAGATACGCAGTATTTT.

CDR3: CASSLTAGVRETQYF. As DNA, the CDR3 is TGTGCCAGCAGCTTGACAGCGGGGGTCCGAGAGACCCAGTACTTC. The V and J genes are TRBV7-9 and TRBJ2-5; 8 bases are shared with TRBD2. Unmatched junction bases numbered 7, after V lost 3 bases and J lost 4 bases. This CDR3 region has 15 residues. The germline CDR1 and CDR2 sequences are SEHNR and FQNEAQ (reference sequence).

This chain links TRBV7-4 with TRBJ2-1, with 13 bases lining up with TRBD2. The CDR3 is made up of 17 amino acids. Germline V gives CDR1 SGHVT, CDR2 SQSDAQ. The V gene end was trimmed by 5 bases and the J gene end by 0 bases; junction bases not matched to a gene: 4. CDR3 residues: CASSKRLAGGSYNEQFF. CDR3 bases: TGTGCCAGCAGCAAACGACTAGCGGGGGGCTCCTACAATGAGCAGTTCTTC.

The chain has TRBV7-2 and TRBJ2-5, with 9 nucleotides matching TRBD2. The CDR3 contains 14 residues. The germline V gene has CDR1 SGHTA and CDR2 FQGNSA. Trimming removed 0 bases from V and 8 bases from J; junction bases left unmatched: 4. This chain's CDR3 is CASSLAGLAGTQYF. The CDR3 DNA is TGTGCCAGCAGCTTAGCTGGCCTAGCGGGAACCCAGTACTTC.

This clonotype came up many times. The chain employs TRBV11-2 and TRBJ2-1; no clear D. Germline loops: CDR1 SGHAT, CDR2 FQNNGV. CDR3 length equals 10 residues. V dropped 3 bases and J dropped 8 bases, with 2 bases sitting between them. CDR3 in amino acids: CASSFDEQFF. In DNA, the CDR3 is TGTGCCAGCAGCTTCGATGAGCAGTTCTTC.

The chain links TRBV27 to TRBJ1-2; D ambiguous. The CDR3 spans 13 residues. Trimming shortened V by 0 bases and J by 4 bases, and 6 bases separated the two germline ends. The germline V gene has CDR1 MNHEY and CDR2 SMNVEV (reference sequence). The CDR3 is CASSLSPIYGYTF. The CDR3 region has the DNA TGTGCCAGCAGTTTATCACCTATCTATGGCTACACCTTC.

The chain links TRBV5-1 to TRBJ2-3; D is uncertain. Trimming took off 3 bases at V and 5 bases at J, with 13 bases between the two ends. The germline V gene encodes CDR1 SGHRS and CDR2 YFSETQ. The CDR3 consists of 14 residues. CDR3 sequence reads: CASSSANTKDTQYF. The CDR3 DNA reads TGCGCCAGCAGCTCCGCAAACACTAAAGATACGCAGTATTTT. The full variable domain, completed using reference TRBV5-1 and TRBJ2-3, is KAGVTQTPRYLIKTRGQQVTLSCSPISGHRSVSWYQQTPGQGLQFLFEYFSETQRNKGNFPGRFSGRQFSNSRSEMNVSTLELGDSALYLCASSSANTKDTQYFGPGTRLTVL.

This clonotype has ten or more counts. The CDR3 DNA sequence: TGTGCCAGCAGTACGCGGAATGGAGAGACCCAGTACTTC. Translation: CASSTRNGETQYF. V gene TRBV12-3 or TRBV12-4 combines with J gene TRBJ2-5, with no clear D. There are 13 residues in the CDR3. V lost 5 bases and J lost 4, with 11 bases in between.

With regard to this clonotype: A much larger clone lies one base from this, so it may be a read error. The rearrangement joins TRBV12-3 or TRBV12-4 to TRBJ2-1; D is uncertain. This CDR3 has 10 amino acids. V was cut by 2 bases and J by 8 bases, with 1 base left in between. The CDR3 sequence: CASSLHEQFF. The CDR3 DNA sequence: TGTGCCAGCAGTTTACATGAGCAGTTCTTC.

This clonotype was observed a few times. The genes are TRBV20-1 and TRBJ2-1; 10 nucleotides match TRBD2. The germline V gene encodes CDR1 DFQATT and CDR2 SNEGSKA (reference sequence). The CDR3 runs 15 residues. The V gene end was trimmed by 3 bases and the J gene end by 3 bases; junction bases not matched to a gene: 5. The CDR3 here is CSASSLAGLYNEQFF. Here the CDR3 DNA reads TGCAGTGCTAGCTCACTAGCGGGACTCTACAATGAGCAGTTCTTC.

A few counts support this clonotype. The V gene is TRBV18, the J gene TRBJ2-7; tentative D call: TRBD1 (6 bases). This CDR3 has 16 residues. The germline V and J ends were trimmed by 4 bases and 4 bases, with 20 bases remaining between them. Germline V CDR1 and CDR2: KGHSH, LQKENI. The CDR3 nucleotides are TGTGCCAGCTCACAGACGGACAGCTCGGGGACATACGAGCAGTACTTC. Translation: CASSQTDSSGTYEQYF.

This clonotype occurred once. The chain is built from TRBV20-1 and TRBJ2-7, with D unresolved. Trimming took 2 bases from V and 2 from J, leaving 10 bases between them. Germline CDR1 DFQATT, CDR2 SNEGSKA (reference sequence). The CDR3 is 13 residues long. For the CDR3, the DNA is TGCAGTGCTAGATCAGTGGGGACCTACGAGCAGTACTTC. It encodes CSARSVGTYEQYF.

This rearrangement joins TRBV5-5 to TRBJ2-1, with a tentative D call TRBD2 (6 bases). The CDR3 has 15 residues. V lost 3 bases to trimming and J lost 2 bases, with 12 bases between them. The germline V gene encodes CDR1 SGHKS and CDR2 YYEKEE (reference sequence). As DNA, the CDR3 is TGTGCCAGCAGCTCTGCCGGGACTCCCTACAATGAGCAGTTCTTC. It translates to CASSSAGTPYNEQFF.

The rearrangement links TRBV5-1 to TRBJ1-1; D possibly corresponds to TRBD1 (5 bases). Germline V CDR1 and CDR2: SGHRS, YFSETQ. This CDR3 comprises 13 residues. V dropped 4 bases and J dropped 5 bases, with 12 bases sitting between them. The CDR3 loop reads CASSGGRGTEAFF. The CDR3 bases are TGCGCCAGCAGCGGAGGGAGGGGTACTGAAGCTTTCTTT.

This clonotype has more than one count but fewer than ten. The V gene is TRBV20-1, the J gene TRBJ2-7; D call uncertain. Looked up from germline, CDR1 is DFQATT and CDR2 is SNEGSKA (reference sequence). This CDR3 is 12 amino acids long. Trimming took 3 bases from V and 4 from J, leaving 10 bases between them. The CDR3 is CSASYWGYEQYF. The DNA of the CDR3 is TGCAGTGCTAGTTATTGGGGATACGAGCAGTACTTC.

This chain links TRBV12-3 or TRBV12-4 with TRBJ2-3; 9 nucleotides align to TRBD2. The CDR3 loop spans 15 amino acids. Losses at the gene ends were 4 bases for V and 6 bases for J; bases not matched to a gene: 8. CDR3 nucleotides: TGTGCCAGCAGTTCCTTCAGCGGGGGGAGTGATACGCAGTATTTT. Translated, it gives CASSSFSGGSDTQYF.

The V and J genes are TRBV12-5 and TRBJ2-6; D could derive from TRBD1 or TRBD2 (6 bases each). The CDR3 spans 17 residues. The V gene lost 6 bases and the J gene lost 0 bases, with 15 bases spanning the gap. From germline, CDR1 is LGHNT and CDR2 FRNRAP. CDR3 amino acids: CASGSGGGGSGANVLTF. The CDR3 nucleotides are TGTGCTAGTGGCTCAGGAGGGGGAGGCTCTGGGGCCAACGTCCTGACTTTC.

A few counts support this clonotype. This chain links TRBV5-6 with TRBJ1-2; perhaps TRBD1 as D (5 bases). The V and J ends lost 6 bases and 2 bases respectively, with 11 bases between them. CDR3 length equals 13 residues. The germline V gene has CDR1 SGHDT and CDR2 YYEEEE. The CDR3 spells CASTGRDNYGYTF. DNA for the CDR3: TGTGCCAGCACCGGCAGGGACAACTATGGCTACACCTTC.

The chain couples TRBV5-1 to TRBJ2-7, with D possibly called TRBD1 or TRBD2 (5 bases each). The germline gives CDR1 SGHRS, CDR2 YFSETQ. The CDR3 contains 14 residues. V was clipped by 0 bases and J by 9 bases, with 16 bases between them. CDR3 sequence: CASSLGPRGERQYF. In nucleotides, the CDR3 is TGCGCCAGCAGCTTGGGCCCCAGAGGGGAGCGGCAGTACTTC.

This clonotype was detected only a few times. CDR3: CASMFGASGVDTQYF. CDR3 sequence (DNA): TGCGCCAGCATGTTCGGCGCTAGCGGGGTAGATACGCAGTATTTT. The chain couples TRBV5-1 to TRBJ2-3, with 9 bases lining up with TRBD2. The trim removed 6 bases at V and 5 bases at J, leaving 10 bases unmatched. This CDR3 has 15 amino acids. CDR1 and CDR2 from the germline V gene are SGHRS and YFSETQ.

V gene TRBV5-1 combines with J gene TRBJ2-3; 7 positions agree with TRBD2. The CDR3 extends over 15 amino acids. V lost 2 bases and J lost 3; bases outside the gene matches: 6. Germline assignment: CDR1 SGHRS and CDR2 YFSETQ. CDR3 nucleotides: TGCGCCAGCAGCTTAAAGGCGGGGGAGACAGATACGCAGTATTTT. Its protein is CASSLKAGETDTQYF.

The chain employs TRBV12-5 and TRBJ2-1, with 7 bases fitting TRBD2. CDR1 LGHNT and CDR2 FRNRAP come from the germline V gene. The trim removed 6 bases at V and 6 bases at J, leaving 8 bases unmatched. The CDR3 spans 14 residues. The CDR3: CASGRGDGFNEQFF. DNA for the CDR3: TGTGCTAGTGGCCGGGGGGACGGCTTCAATGAGCAGTTCTTC. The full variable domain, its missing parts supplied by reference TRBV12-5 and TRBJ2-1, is DARVTQTPRHKVTEMGQEVTMRCQPILGHNTVFWYRQTMMQGLELLAYFRNRAPLDDSGMPKDRFSAEMPDATLATLKIQPSEPRDSAVYFCASGRGDGFNEQFFGPGTRLTVL.

CDR3 residues: CASSRQGRANTGELFF. Written as DNA, the CDR3 is TGCGCCAGCAGCCGACAGGGGAGAGCGAACACCGGGGAGCTGTTTTTT. This chain joins TRBV5-1 and TRBJ2-2, with TRBD1 matching over 8 bases. The CDR3 is made up of 16 amino acids. With 4 bases clipped from V and 0 bases from J, the junction kept 5 bases outside the gene matches. CDR1 is SGHRS, CDR2 YFSETQ, per germline.

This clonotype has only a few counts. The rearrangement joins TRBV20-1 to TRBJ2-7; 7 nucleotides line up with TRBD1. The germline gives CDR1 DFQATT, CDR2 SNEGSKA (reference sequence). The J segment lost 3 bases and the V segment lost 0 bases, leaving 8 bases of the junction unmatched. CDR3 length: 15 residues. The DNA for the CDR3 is TGCAGTGCTAGAGATTATGCCAGGGGGAACTACGAGCAGTACTTC. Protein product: CSARDYARGNYEQYF.

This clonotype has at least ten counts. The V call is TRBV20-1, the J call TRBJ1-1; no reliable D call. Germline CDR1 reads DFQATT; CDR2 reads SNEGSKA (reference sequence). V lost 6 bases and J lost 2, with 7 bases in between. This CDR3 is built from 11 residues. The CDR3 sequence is CSALSNTEAFF. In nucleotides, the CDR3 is TGCAGTGCCCTTAGTAACACTGAAGCTTTCTTT.